The next 12 T cell receptor beta chains were all read from a single sample in a study of T cell repertoires in cytomegalovirus infection. Each CDR3 protein gets one entry after TCRdb re-called the reads with MiXCR. This table has around 300,000 distinct CDR3 sequences, 20% to 25% appearing once. Their target antigens are unknown. Specimen: cultured PBMCs, collected from culture after CMV antigen stimulation. Source of these receptors: a human donor in good health (CMV status not recorded). Some clones in this sample may be carry-over from other donors' samples.

This clonotype has only a few counts. The genes are TRBV10-3 and TRBJ1-5, with 8 bases identical to TRBD1. Per germline, CDR1 ENHRY and CDR2 SYGVKD. Trimming took 8 bases from V and 5 from J; bases not matched to a gene: 5. The CDR3 runs to 13 residues. The CDR3: CAIGTGVYQPQHF. CDR3 coding DNA: TGTGCCATCGGGACAGGAGTGTATCAGCCCCAGCATTTT.

This clonotype was counted ten times or more. This chain connects TRBV7-9 to TRBJ2-3; possibly TRBD1 or TRBD2 for D (7 bases each). The V gene lost 0 bases and the J gene lost 1 base, with 14 bases spanning the gap. The CDR3 runs 17 residues. CDR1 and CDR2 (germline): SEHNR, FQNEAQ (reference sequence). DNA for the CDR3: TGTGCCAGCAGCTTAGCGGCAGGGGGGGCTGGCACAGATACGCAGTATTTT. Amino acid sequence: CASSLAAGGAGTDTQYF.

This clonotype appeared many times. The CDR3 is CASSQAAGAGREKLFF. CDR3 in DNA: TGCGCCAGCAGCCAAGCCGCAGGGGCTGGGCGGGAAAAACTGTTTTTT. V gene TRBV4-3 combines with J gene TRBJ1-4; D might be TRBD1 (6 bases). Trimming stripped 1 base from V and 8 bases from J, with 17 bases between. CDR1 and CDR2 from the germline V gene are LGHNA and YSLEER. The CDR3 has 16 residues.

This clonotype was seen at least ten times. The rearrangement links TRBV7-2 to TRBJ1-1; 8 bases fit TRBD1. This CDR3 has 16 amino acids. Trimming cost V 3 bases and J 1 base; bases outside gene matches: 7. CDR1 SGHTA and CDR2 FQGNSA come from the germline V gene. CDR3 DNA sequence: TGTGCCAGCAGCTTCAGATCCGGGACAGGGAACACTGAAGCTTTCTTT. It yields the protein CASSFRSGTGNTEAFF.

CDR3 amino acids: CSVLKLMNTEAFF. For the CDR3, the DNA is TGCAGCGTCCTTAAACTCATGAACACTGAAGCTTTCTTT. The chain combines TRBV29-1 with TRBJ1-1; no definite D call. Between the trimmed V and J ends, which lost 6 bases and 0 bases, there was a span of 11 bases. Germline V gives CDR1 SQVTM, CDR2 ANQGSEA. The CDR3 is 13 amino acids. The full variable domain, its missing parts supplied by reference TRBV29-1 and TRBJ1-1, is SAVISQKPSRDICQRGTSLTIQCQVDSQVTMMFWYRQQPGQSLTLIATANQGSEATYESGFVIDKFPISRPNLTFSTLTVSNMSPEDSSIYLCSVLKLMNTEAFFGQGTRLTVV.

The chain recombines TRBV6-2 or TRBV6-3 with TRBJ2-7; D could derive from TRBD1 or TRBD2 (5 bases each). V lost 4 bases and J 3 bases, leaving 10 bases between the germline ends. The CDR3 has 13 residues. In germline, CDR1 is MNHEY, CDR2 SVGEGT. The CDR3 region has the DNA TGTGCCAGCAGTTCGGGACCTTTCTACGAGCAGTACTTC. Protein: CASSSGPFYEQYF.

This clonotype was seen at least ten times. The chain recombines TRBV7-2 with TRBJ1-6, with 7 bases fitting TRBD1. This CDR3 has 15 amino acids. Looked up from germline, CDR1 is SGHTA and CDR2 is FQGNSA. J was trimmed by 5 bases and V by 5 bases; bases with no gene match: 6. The CDR3 DNA sequence: TGTGCCAGCAGCCAGGGGCAGGGGGATAATTCACCCCTCCACTTT. Protein product: CASSQGQGDNSPLHF.

This clonotype was seen many times. The V and J genes are TRBV7-2 and TRBJ2-5; D may be TRBD1 or TRBD2 (6 bases each). The CDR3 totals 15 residues. Germline CDR1 reads SGHTA; CDR2 reads FQGNSA. V lost 6 bases to trimming and J lost 2 bases, with 16 bases between them. The DNA for the CDR3 is TGTGCCAGCAGGGATAGGGGGGCGGTGCAAGAGACCCAGTACTTC. Protein sequence: CASRDRGAVQETQYF.

This clonotype occurred a few times. V usage is TRBV7-2 and J usage is TRBJ2-5; either TRBD1 or TRBD2 may fit D (5 bases each). The CDR3 covers 17 residues. Trimming removed 2 bases from V and 2 bases from J, with 18 bases in between. Germline V gives CDR1 SGHTA, CDR2 FQGNSA. The CDR3, as DNA: TGTGCCAGCAGCTTATCTATCTCGGGGCGCATACAAGAGACCCAGTACTTC. It yields the protein CASSLSISGRIQETQYF. Full variable domain (missing parts from reference TRBV7-2 and TRBJ2-5): GAGVSQSPSNKVTEKGKDVELRCDPISGHTALYWYRQSLGQGLEFLIYFQGNSAPDKSGLPSDRFSAERTGGSVSTLTIQRTQQEDSAVYLCASSLSISGRIQETQYFGPGTRLLVL.

Here the CDR3 DNA reads TGTGCTAGTGGTACCGGGACAGGGGACACTGAAGCTTTCTTT. Its protein product is CASGTGTGDTEAFF. The chain recombines TRBV12-5 with TRBJ1-1; 10 nucleotides line up with TRBD1. The CDR3 is 14 amino acids. J lost 3 bases, V lost 5 bases, and 3 bases had no gene match. Looked up from germline, CDR1 is LGHNT and CDR2 is FRNRAP.

This clonotype was observed many times. The CDR3: CASSRTGNQPQHF. The CDR3 DNA reads as TGTGCCAGCAGCCGGACAGGGAATCAGCCCCAGCATTTT. This chain connects TRBV7-2 to TRBJ1-5; 8 bases fit TRBD1. The V gene end was trimmed by 5 bases and the J gene end by 4 bases; junction bases not matched to a gene: 1. From germline, CDR1 is SGHTA and CDR2 FQGNSA. The CDR3 is 13 amino acids.

This clonotype was detected only a few times. V is TRBV7-3 and J is TRBJ2-1; perhaps TRBD1 as D (5 bases). The CDR3 consists of 18 residues. The germline V gene has CDR1 SGHTA and CDR2 FQGTGA. V was cut by 2 bases and J by 0 bases, with 17 bases left in between. CDR3 region: CASSLGLRGLSSYNEQFF. The CDR3 DNA sequence: TGTGCCAGCAGCTTAGGATTAAGGGGTTTGAGCTCCTACAATGAGCAGTTCTTC.